This T cell receptor beta chain came from a study of control samples from healthy donors and cancer patients. Clones were sequenced by immunoSEQ multiplex PCR, and TCRdb holds only the in-frame ones, with some missing. The sample lists about 85,000 clones; approximately 88% were seen once. The CDR3 has 14 amino acids. CDR1 and CDR2 from the germline V gene are SGHRS and YFSETQ. V gave up 0 bases and J gave up 8 bases; unmatched junction bases: 2. The material sequenced was blood. The chain links TRBV5-1 to TRBJ1-4; 9 bases are shared with TRBD1. This sequence was found in a woman aged 55-70 years in good health. The CDR3 region is CASSLGTGEEKLFF. CDR3 nucleotides: TGCGCCAGCAGCTTGGGGACAGGGGAGGAAAAACTGTTTTTT.